These 11 T cell receptor beta chains came from one sample sequenced in a study of spatial heterogeneity in lung cancer. Study-wide points: Counts of expanded alpha and beta TCRs within tumors tracked the tumor nonsynonymous mutation count.

TCRdb recomputed calls from the 5' RACE reads with MiXCR, one row per CDR3 protein. The table lists 5,900 or so distinct CDR3 sequences, around 7% of them singletons. These receptors' targets are unknown. Time point noted: sample taken at primary tumor resection. This specimen consisted of lung tumor tissue, obtained at surgery. These receptors were collected from a female donor with early-stage non-small cell lung cancer.

The chain carries TRBV29-1 and TRBJ1-1, with unresolved D. Between the trimmed V and J ends, which lost 4 bases and 5 bases, there was a span of 17 bases. Germline CDR1 is SQVTM and CDR2 is ANQGSEA. The CDR3 totals 14 residues. CDR3 protein: CSVVLGGKRTEAFF. CDR3 coding DNA: TGCAGCGTTGTCCTTGGAGGTAAGAGGACTGAAGCTTTCTTT.

The chain employs TRBV28 and TRBJ2-5; D ambiguous. The CDR3 length is 11 residues. CDR1 is MDHEN, CDR2 SYDVKM, per germline. V lost 10 bases to trimming and J lost 5 bases, with 11 bases between them. The CDR3 sequence: CATSLRETQYF. The CDR3 DNA reads TGTGCCACCTCACTTAGGGAGACCCAGTACTTC.

This clonotype was detected ten times or more. The chain combines TRBV7-2 with TRBJ2-3; D possibly corresponds to TRBD2 (7 bases). This CDR3 has 15 amino acids. Trimming took 5 bases from V and 2 from J, leaving 14 bases between them. Germline CDR1 reads SGHTA; CDR2 reads FQGNSA. CDR3 sequence (DNA): TGTGCCAGCAGCCCTCGGGGGGCCGCCACAGATACGCAGTATTTT. Its translation: CASSPRGAATDTQYF.

This clonotype came up many times. This chain uses TRBV4-2 with TRBJ1-1, with D unresolved. V shed 0 bases and J shed 0 bases, with 11 bases lying between them. This CDR3 is 16 amino acids long. Germline-derived CDR1 and CDR2 are LGHNA and YNFKEQ. DNA for the CDR3: TGTGCCAGCAGCCAAGACGCGGGAAGCATGAACACTGAAGCTTTCTTT. Translation: CASSQDAGSMNTEAFF.

The sample holds many counts of this clonotype. The J gene is TRBJ1-5, the V gene TRBV19; TRBD1 might be the D (5 bases). CDR1 LNHDA and CDR2 SQIVND come from the germline V gene (reference sequence). This CDR3 has 14 amino acids. Trimming shortened V by 4 bases and J by 5 bases, and 12 bases separated the two germline ends. Here the CDR3 reads CASSTPGYDQPQHF. The DNA for the CDR3 is TGTGCCAGTAGTACCCCAGGGTACGATCAGCCCCAGCATTTT.

In this sample, this clonotype turned up many times. The chain carries TRBV6-4 and TRBJ1-5; D not certain. Trimming took 0 bases from V and 6 from J, leaving 6 bases between them. The CDR3 is made up of 13 amino acids. Germline CDR1 is MRHNA and CDR2 is SNTAGT. CDR3 loop: CASSDSGGQPQHF. The CDR3 DNA follows: TGTGCCAGCAGTGACTCGGGCGGTCAGCCCCAGCATTTT.

At least ten counts were recorded for this clonotype. V usage is TRBV29-1 and J usage is TRBJ2-5; tentative D call: TRBD2 (6 bases). This CDR3 is 14 amino acids long. CDR1 is SQVTM, CDR2 ANQGSEA, per germline. Trimming took off 7 bases at V and 1 base at J, with 16 bases between the two ends. CDR3 protein: CSAGLLAPQETQYF. CDR3 in DNA: TGCAGCGCTGGACTACTGGCGCCCCAAGAGACCCAGTACTTC. Complete variable domain (other parts from reference TRBV29-1 and TRBJ2-5): SAVISQKPSRDICQRGTSLTIQCQVDSQVTMMFWYRQQPGQSLTLIATANQGSEATYESGFVIDKFPISRPNLTFSTLTVSNMSPEDSSIYLCSAGLLAPQETQYFGPGTRLLVL.

This clonotype has a count of ten or more. V and J are TRBV5-1 and TRBJ1-1; D possibly corresponds to TRBD1 (6 bases). The CDR3 is 13 residues long. Germline CDR1 SGHRS, CDR2 YFSETQ. The germline V and J ends were trimmed by 4 bases and 5 bases, with 12 bases remaining between them. CDR3 in amino acids: CASSTGARTEAFF. The CDR3 DNA reads as TGCGCCAGCAGCACGGGGGCAAGGACTGAAGCTTTCTTT.

The genes are TRBV20-1 and TRBJ2-1; 12 bases are a match to TRBD2. The CDR3 contains 15 residues. Trimming took 3 bases from V and 3 from J; bases not matched to a gene: 3. Germline CDR1 is DFQATT and CDR2 is SNEGSKA (reference sequence). CDR3 region: CSARMGLAGYNEQFF. The CDR3, as DNA: TGCAGTGCTAGGATGGGACTAGCGGGCTACAATGAGCAGTTCTTC.

Ten or more counts support this clonotype. This chain uses TRBV11-1 with TRBJ2-1; D is perhaps TRBD2 (7 bases). The germline V gene encodes CDR1 SGHAT and CDR2 FQDESV (reference sequence). The V end lost 4 bases, the J end lost 8 bases, and 21 bases lay between the germline ends. The CDR3 runs to 16 residues. The CDR3 coding sequence is TGTGCCAGCAGCTCCTCCCTTGGCGGGGGCACGGATGAGCAGTTCTTC. Translating gives CASSSSLGGGTDEQFF.

In this sample, this clonotype is medium-sized. The V call is TRBV10-2, the J call TRBJ1-1; D unresolved. Trimming removed 3 bases at V and 4 bases at J, with 9 bases between. The CDR3 contains 13 residues. CDR1 and CDR2 (germline): WSHSY, SAAADI. DNA of the CDR3: TGCGCCAGCAGTGAAACACAGATCACTGAAGCTTTCTTT. Translation gives CASSETQITEAFF.